This TCR beta chain was observed in a study of blood T cell repertoires in COVID-19. How the authors handled the data: Reference gene primers were amplified, and this amplification served to estimate nucleated cell counts. Profiled with immunoSEQ multiplex PCR; TCRdb holds only in-frame clones, not every one. That table furnishes V, J and clone size, whereas the DNA furnished D and trimming. The data hold some 320,000 clones, with roughly nine tenths observed a single time. CDR3 length: 15 residues. Germline CDR1 and CDR2: MNHEY and SMNVEV (reference sequence). The junction had 7 bases not matched to a gene; V was cut back by 7 bases and J by 1 base.

This clonotype was sampled from a man aged 60-69 years who had recovered from COVID-19. The chain carries TRBV27 and TRBJ2-4; 7 positions agree with TRBD2. Material for sequencing was PBMCs or T cells enriched from blood (not recorded which). The CDR3 spells CASMQSGKAKNIQYF. In DNA form, the CDR3 reads TGTGCCAGCATGCAGAGCGGGAAGGCCAAAAACATTCAGTACTTC.